This T cell receptor beta chain was captured by sequencing in a study of radiation and T cells in renal cell carcinoma. Method: immunoSEQ multiplex PCR; TCRdb's copy keeps in-frame clones and lacks some. Of around 130,000 clones in the sample, 81% were seen once. Findings of the study overall: Top tumor clonotypes rose in blood 2 weeks post-radiation, then contracted.

Noted time point: blood 2 weeks post-SBRT. Treatment given: 15 Gy SBRT to primary tumor, nephrectomy 4 weeks later. This clone was found once. The antigen is unknown. CDR1 and CDR2 from the germline V gene are SGHTA and FQGNSA. V shed 2 bases and J shed 2 bases, with 9 bases lying between them. The CDR3 length is 15 residues. The specimen comprised blood, sampled from a patient whose treatment included radiotherapy and nephrectomy. The chain uses TRBV7-2 and TRBJ2-2, with D perhaps matching TRBD1 or TRBD2 (6 bases each). The receptor was derived from a woman aged 55-75 years with renal cell carcinoma. The CDR3 spells CASSLSGGNTGELFF. Written as DNA, the CDR3 is TGTGCCAGCAGCTTATCCGGGGGCAACACCGGGGAGCTGTTTTTT.